The rows below give T cell receptor beta chains drawn from one sample of a study of blood T cell repertoires in COVID-19. This table comes from immunoSEQ multiplex PCR, and its TCRdb copy is limited to in-frame clones, with some not included. The sample has around 170,000 clones, about 80% seen once. What was sequenced was PBMCs or T cells enriched from blood (not recorded which). The receptors were sampled from a man aged 50 to 60 who had recovered from COVID-19. CDR3s include the opening cysteine and the closing phenylalanine or tryptophan. The order of the fields is J gene, D gene, V gene, CDR3 protein. The D gene is left open where the match is weak.

j_call: TRBJ2-1
d_call: .
v_call: TRBV3-1/TRBV3-2
cdr3_aa: CASSPRQYNEQFF

j_call: TRBJ2-1
d_call: TRBD2
v_call: TRBV28
cdr3_aa: CASSFRGGPGNEQFF

j_call: TRBJ2-1
d_call: TRBD2
v_call: TRBV3-1/TRBV3-2
cdr3_aa: CASSLHLTSGTYNEQFF

j_call: TRBJ1-6
d_call: .
v_call: TRBV6-5
cdr3_aa: CASSYDTGRAGSPLHF

j_call: TRBJ2-3
d_call: .
v_call: TRBV3-1/TRBV3-2
cdr3_aa: CASSQGPQGGLLTDTQYF

j_call: TRBJ2-2
d_call: TRBD2
v_call: TRBV30
cdr3_aa: CACSGLGGGTGELFF

j_call: TRBJ1-5
d_call: .
v_call: TRBV11-3
cdr3_aa: CASSLYVRGQPQHF

j_call: TRBJ1-5
d_call: .
v_call: TRBV6-6
cdr3_aa: CASSPSRGNQPQHF

j_call: TRBJ1-6
d_call: TRBD1
v_call: TRBV5-6
cdr3_aa: CASSWGTVGNSPLHF

j_call: TRBJ1-1
d_call: .
v_call: TRBV9
cdr3_aa: CASSYRGATEAFF

j_call: TRBJ1-2
d_call: .
v_call: TRBV29-1
cdr3_aa: CSVPPGVGYTF

j_call: TRBJ2-3
d_call: .
v_call: TRBV7-2
cdr3_aa: CASSPTGGAADTQYF

j_call: TRBJ2-2
d_call: .
v_call: TRBV28
cdr3_aa: CASSLWEAGELFF